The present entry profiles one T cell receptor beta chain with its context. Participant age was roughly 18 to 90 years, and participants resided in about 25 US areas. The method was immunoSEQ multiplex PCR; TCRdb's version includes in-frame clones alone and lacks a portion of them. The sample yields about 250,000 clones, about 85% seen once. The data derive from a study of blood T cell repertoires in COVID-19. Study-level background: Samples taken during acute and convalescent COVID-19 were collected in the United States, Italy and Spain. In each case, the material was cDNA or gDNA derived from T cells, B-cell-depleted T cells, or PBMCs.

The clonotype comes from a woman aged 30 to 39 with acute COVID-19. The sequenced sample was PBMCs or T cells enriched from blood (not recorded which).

For the CDR3, the DNA is TGTGCCAGCAGTGAACCAGGGTACGGGAACACTGAAGCTTTCTTT. It specifies CASSEPGYGNTEAFF. The genes are TRBV2 and TRBJ1-1; D is perhaps TRBD1 (5 bases). V gave up 2 bases and J gave up 1 base, with 11 bases separating them. Germline values: CDR1 SNHLY, CDR2 FYNNEI. The CDR3 runs to 15 residues.